This TCR beta chain was sequenced during a study of blood T cell repertoires in COVID-19. Overall study context: In each case, the material was cDNA or gDNA derived from T cells, B-cell-depleted T cells, or PBMCs.

The germline V gene encodes CDR1 SQVTM and CDR2 ANQGSEA. Trimming removed 4 bases from V and 0 bases from J, with 13 bases in between. There are 16 residues in the CDR3. Original processing methods: Counts of nucleated cells, estimated from reference gene primer amplification, were obtained. TCRdb keeps only in-frame clones here, not all; method: immunoSEQ multiplex PCR. The V and J calls and clone size were taken over from that table, and D and trimming were inferred from the DNA. Seen here are 200,000 to 250,000 clones, approximately 87% observed once, and the top ten hold 5.5% to 8%. This receptor was obtained from a man in his 60s with acute or convalescent COVID-19. The rearrangement links TRBV29-1 to TRBJ2-6, with D perhaps matching TRBD1 (6 bases). Material: peripheral blood. Written as DNA, the CDR3 is TGCAGCGTTGTTGACAGGACCCTCTCTGGGGCCAACGTCCTGACTTTC. Translation gives CSVVDRTLSGANVLTF.